A single sample is the source of the 25 T cell receptor beta chains below, sequenced in a study of cytomegalovirus exposure and HLA in healthy donors. The PCR contained 60 Vbeta and 13 Jbeta primers. Clones were sequenced by immunoSEQ multiplex PCR, and TCRdb holds only the in-frame ones, with some missing. The repertoire holds roughly 100,000 clones, 65% to 80% seen once, with around 3.1% in the top ten. The specimen sequenced was PBMCs. These receptor sequences come from a woman in her forties in good health and CMV-seronegative.

The V and J genes are TRBV20-1 and TRBJ2-5; D unresolved. Germline CDR1 is DFQATT and CDR2 is SNEGSKA (reference sequence). V was cut by 5 bases and J by 1 base, with 5 bases left in between. This CDR3 is 11 amino acids long. The CDR3 loop is CSAAGQETQYF. CDR3 DNA sequence: TGCAGTGCTGCCGGCCAAGAGACCCAGTACTTC.

In this sample, this clone turned up a few times. The genes are TRBV19 and TRBJ2-1, with TRBD2 identical over 7 bases. The V gene's germline CDR1 is LNHDA and CDR2 SQIVND (reference sequence). After removal of 4 bases from V and 3 bases from J, the junction contained 6 bases not matched to a gene. The CDR3 is 15 residues long. As DNA, the CDR3 is TGTGCCAGTAGTAACCGAGCGGGAATCTACAATGAGCAGTTCTTC. This gives the protein CASSNRAGIYNEQFF.

CDR3 protein: CATSRETGLYGYTF. CDR3 in DNA: TGTGCCACCAGCAGAGAGACGGGGTTATATGGCTACACCTTC. This chain links TRBV15 with TRBJ1-2; D not certain. V was pared by 0 bases and J by 5 bases, with 10 bases between. Per the germline V gene, CDR1 is LNHNV and CDR2 is YYDKDF (reference sequence). The length of the CDR3 is 14 residues.

This clone was counted once. The chain couples TRBV6-1 to TRBJ2-1; D remains unclear. CDR3 length equals 15 residues. V was clipped by 1 base and J by 0 bases, with 7 bases between them. Germline CDR1 and CDR2: MNHNS and SASEGT. The CDR3 loop is CASSEGSSSYNEQFF. The CDR3 coding sequence is TGTGCCAGCAGTGAAGGCTCGAGCTCCTACAATGAGCAGTTCTTC.

The gene calls are TRBV2 and TRBJ1-4, with a weak D call TRBD1 (6 bases). The CDR3 has 15 residues. Germline V lookup: CDR1 SNHLY, CDR2 FYNNEI. V lost 1 base, J lost 0 bases, and 6 bases lay in between. The CDR3 is CASSEGQATNEKLFF. CDR3 DNA: TGTGCCAGCAGTGAAGGACAGGCAACTAATGAAAAACTGTTTTTT.

The rearrangement uses TRBV9 and TRBJ1-1; 7 bases are a match to TRBD1. Germline loops: CDR1 SGDLS, CDR2 YYNGEE. The CDR3 consists of 14 residues. V dropped 0 bases and J dropped 4; count of bases not matched to a gene: 3. This CDR3 is CASSVGGQFTEAFF. Written as DNA, the CDR3 is TGTGCCAGCAGCGTAGGGGGACAGTTCACTGAAGCTTTCTTT.

V gene TRBV6-1 combines with J gene TRBJ1-1, with TRBD1 identical over 8 bases. The V gene's germline CDR1 is MNHNS and CDR2 SASEGT. CDR3 length: 14 residues. Losses at the gene ends were 7 bases for V and 0 bases for J; bases not matched to a gene: 4. The CDR3 sequence: CASTQGALNTEAFF. CDR3 DNA sequence: TGTGCCAGCACTCAGGGGGCCTTGAACACTGAAGCTTTCTTT.

The chain joins TRBV19 to TRBJ2-1; 8 bases agree with TRBD1. CDR3 length: 16 amino acids. Germline values: CDR1 LNHDA, CDR2 SQIVND (reference sequence). The junction had 11 bases not matched to a gene; V was cut back by 6 bases and J by 4 bases. CDR3 region: CASRAGGRGPYNEQFF. The CDR3 DNA is TGTGCCAGTAGGGCAGGGGGCCGGGGCCCATACAATGAGCAGTTCTTC.

The rearrangement links TRBV5-6 to TRBJ2-2; TRBD1 matches at 8 bases. Looked up from germline, CDR1 is SGHDT and CDR2 is YYEEEE. This CDR3 is built from 15 residues. V trimming: 0 bases; J trimming: 5 bases; junction bases outside the gene matches: 3. The CDR3 bases are TGTGCCAGCAGCTTGGGGCGGACAGGGACCGGGGAGCTGTTTTTT. This encodes CASSLGRTGTGELFF.

The DNA for the CDR3 is TGTGCCAGCAGCCAGTACCCCGGGACAGGGTTATCTGAAGCTTTCTTT. This codes for CASSQYPGTGLSEAFF. The gene calls are TRBV14 and TRBJ1-1, with TRBD1 matching 9 bases. The CDR3 length is 16 residues. V shed 3 bases and J 6 bases; nucleotides not matched to a gene: 11. CDR1 is SGHDN and CDR2 is FVKESK in the germline V gene.

This chain uses TRBV7-2 with TRBJ2-3; 9 nucleotides match TRBD2. There are 15 residues in the CDR3. V gave up 6 bases and J gave up 1 base; unmatched junction bases: 5. Germline V gene sequence: CDR1 SGHTA, CDR2 FQGNSA. The CDR3 DNA follows: TGTGCCAGCAGTTTACAGCGGGGGGGCACAGATACGCAGTATTTT. This codes for CASSLQRGGTDTQYF.

The chain employs TRBV28 and TRBJ1-5, with a tentative D call TRBD1 (6 bases). V was clipped by 4 bases and J by 0 bases, with 19 bases between them. Germline CDR1 reads MDHEN; CDR2 reads SYDVKM. The CDR3 is 18 residues long. Written as DNA, the CDR3 is TGTGCCAGCAGTTGGGGGGGCGGGGGGGAATATAGCAATCAGCCCCAGCATTTT. Translated: CASSWGGGGEYSNQPQHF.

The J gene is TRBJ2-7, the V gene TRBV6-1; 7 bases agree with TRBD1. Germline loops: CDR1 MNHNS, CDR2 SASEGT. This CDR3 is 15 amino acids long. Trimming removed 2 bases from V and 4 bases from J; junction bases left unmatched: 8. CDR3 sequence: CASSEHRDSRYEQYF. CDR3 in DNA: TGTGCCAGCAGTGAACACCGGGACAGCCGATACGAGCAGTACTTC.

CDR3 region: CASSLSGGSEAFF. The CDR3 DNA is TGCGCCAGCAGCTTGAGCGGGGGCTCTGAAGCTTTCTTT. The chain has TRBV5-1 and TRBJ1-1, with D possibly matching TRBD1 (6 bases). Trimming stripped 1 base from V and 6 bases from J, with 10 bases between. This CDR3 contains 13 residues. Germline V gives CDR1 SGHRS, CDR2 YFSETQ.

V usage is TRBV2 and J usage is TRBJ2-7; a possible D gene is TRBD1 (6 bases). This CDR3 contains 14 residues. CDR1 SNHLY and CDR2 FYNNEI come from the germline V gene. Between the trimmed V and J ends, which lost 6 bases and 6 bases, there was a span of 18 bases. CDR3 sequence (DNA): TGTGCCAGCAGGGATACTTTCACAGGGCTCGAGCAGTACTTC. This encodes CASRDTFTGLEQYF.

J is TRBJ2-5 and V is TRBV9; perhaps TRBD2 as D (6 bases). Germline V gene lookup returns CDR1 SGDLS and CDR2 YYNGEE. There are 14 residues in the CDR3. V was shortened by 3 bases and J by 1 base, with 10 bases between the two germline ends. In DNA form, the CDR3 reads TGTGCCAGCAGCGCCGCGGGAACCCAAGAGACCCAGTACTTC. Translation gives CASSAAGTQETQYF.

The chain is built from TRBV25-1 and TRBJ1-2, with a possible D match to TRBD1 (6 bases). The ends were cut back, 6 bases at V and 8 bases at J, with 16 bases in the middle. Germline-derived CDR1 and CDR2 are MGHDK and SYGVNS. The CDR3 loop spans 13 amino acids. This chain's CDR3 is CASRRGGELGYTF. DNA for the CDR3: TGTGCCAGCAGAAGGGGGGGTGAACTGGGCTACACCTTC.

CDR3 sequence: CASRPDRANTGELFF. The CDR3, as DNA: TGCGCCAGCAGGCCGGACAGGGCGAACACCGGGGAGCTGTTTTTT. The chain recombines TRBV10-1 with TRBJ2-2; 8 nucleotides align to TRBD1. CDR3 length: 15 residues. Germline V gene data show CDR1 as WNHNN and CDR2 as SYGVQD (reference sequence). V lost 6 bases and J lost 0; bases outside the gene matches: 3.

The rearrangement joins TRBV9 to TRBJ2-7; 11 positions agree with TRBD2. The germline V gene has CDR1 SGDLS and CDR2 YYNGEE. V was pared by 0 bases and J by 7 bases, with 15 bases of the junction left unmatched. CDR3 length: 18 residues. CDR3 bases: TGTGCCAGCAGCGTAGGACTAGCGGGACATACCACTACGGGTGAGCAGTACTTC. The encoded protein is CASSVGLAGHTTTGEQYF.

This chain connects TRBV11-2 to TRBJ1-1; no clear D. The V and J ends lost 11 bases and 1 base respectively, with 11 bases between them. In germline, CDR1 is SGHAT, CDR2 FQNNGV. The CDR3 is 12 residues long. CDR3 nucleotides: TGTGCCTCTCTAGGCAGGAACACTGAAGCTTTCTTT. It yields the protein CASLGRNTEAFF.

This sequence joins TRBV28 and TRBJ1-1; 9 bases are a match to TRBD1. Germline CDR1 MDHEN, CDR2 SYDVKM. This CDR3 has 13 amino acids. V shed 10 bases and J 5 bases; nucleotides not matched to a gene: 8. Here the CDR3 reads CAIKGQGWTEAFF. In nucleotides, the CDR3 is TGTGCCATCAAAGGACAGGGGTGGACTGAAGCTTTCTTT.

The chain carries TRBV28 and TRBJ2-7; 13 bases agree with TRBD2. This CDR3 region has 17 residues. The germline V gene encodes CDR1 MDHEN and CDR2 SYDVKM. V was clipped by 4 bases and J by 5 bases; unmatched bases: 11. CDR3 in amino acids: CASSSVATSGGFNEQYF. The CDR3 nucleotides are TGTGCCAGCAGTTCCGTGGCGACTAGCGGGGGGTTCAACGAGCAGTACTTC.

The V call is TRBV4-2, the J call TRBJ2-1; TRBD2 is a possible D gene (6 bases). The CDR3 spans 21 residues. Trimming took 4 bases from V and 3 from J, leaving 31 bases between them. Germline CDR1 is LGHNA and CDR2 is YNFKEQ. The CDR3, as DNA: TGTGCCAGCAGCCCCGAGAGCCGAGACTTTGGAGGGATGGGAGGCTACAATGAGCAGTTCTTC. Amino acid sequence: CASSPESRDFGGMGGYNEQFF.

About this clone itself: An end of the junction does not agree with germline; a read error may underlie this. The chain is built from TRBV7-9 and TRBJ1-2, with 7 bases fitting TRBD1. There are 15 residues in the CDR3. The germline gives CDR1 SEHNR, CDR2 FQNEAQ (reference sequence). This CDR3 reads CSSSLSGTAIYGYTF. The CDR3 DNA follows: TGTTCCAGCAGCTTATCCGGGACAGCCATCTATGGCTACACCTTC.

The chain is built from TRBV5-6 and TRBJ1-4, with 7 bases matching TRBD1. The CDR3 has 15 residues. Germline trimming cut 1 base from V and 5 bases from J; bases unmatched to any gene: 5. Germline V gene lookup returns CDR1 SGHDT and CDR2 YYEEEE. The CDR3 reads CASSLRRGQNEKLFF. The CDR3, as DNA: TGTGCCAGCAGCTTGAGGAGGGGGCAGAATGAAAAACTGTTTTTT.